This T cell receptor (beta chain) stems from a study of shared clonotypes between healthy human individuals (dated by TCRdb to the early 2020s). With respect to the entire study: A couple of women and a few men aged 18 to 49 years were included in the cohort. For each donor, CD4 naive and CD4 memory were each given three plates, CD8 naive was given two plates, and CD8 memory was given one plate. To estimate repertoire size and how much clonotypes are shared between individuals, the study performed deep sequencing of blood TCR repertoires from roughly five healthy adults. To increase sequencing depth and limit assay-specific biases, TCR repertoire library preparation and sequencing were carried out by different laboratories using diverse techniques. Per donor, leukapheresis produced somewhere between about 0.94 and 9.5 billion PBMCs. Overall study results and their limits: Estimated clonotype richness was generally larger for naive than for memory subsets. Higher generation probabilities were observed for clonotypes shared by all four sorted-subset donors than for non-shared clonotypes. Approximately 5% of naive CD4, around 3.5% of naive CD8, approximately 2.2% of memory CD4, and roughly 0.4% of memory CD8 clonotypes were shared across a few donors. Pairwise subsampling indicated that sequencing depth was expected to affect the degree of clonotype sharing among donors. Incomplete sequencing was indicated by rarefaction of sorted-subset datasets, despite the large sequencing depth. The genetic and exposure-history diversity represented was limited by the small number of donors. Sampling was limited to blood, and TCR repertoires in tissue likely differ from TCR repertoires in blood.

Healthy HIV-negative adults with no recently reported acute infections or vaccinations were included as donors. Only Caucasian adults living in Nashville, Tennessee, USA were represented among the donors. CD4+ T cells were enriched through magnetic negative selection, after which naive cells were positively selected on CD45RA and the remaining negative fraction served as the memory subset. After blood collection by leukapheresis, PBMCs were isolated using Ficoll-Histopaque density gradient centrifugation and then cryopreserved in the vapor phase of liquid nitrogen. Analytical flow cytometry was used to check the purity and quantity of every magnetically sorted T cell population. From each sorted fraction, genomic DNA was isolated and quantified by UV absorbance on a Nanodrop 2000c. Trimming removed 4 bases from V and 8 bases from J, leaving 17 bases between the germline ends. The CDR3 holds 14 amino acids from the cysteine to the phenylalanine. Only CDR3 DNA remains: 42 bases, in frame from the first base. From a lookup of the germline V gene, CDR1 and CDR2 are SNHLY and FYNNEI.

This clone was picked up a small number of times. The clone's antigen remains unknown. Base qualities are missing; no much larger clone stands one base away. TCR CDR3 regions were amplified from genomic DNA by multiplex PCR using the deep immunoSEQ assay. Extracted genomic DNA from each cell subset was distributed evenly across all wells of several immunoSEQ 96-well plates, and each plate was treated as a replicate. Each replicate PCR for sorted subsets received roughly 200 ng genomic DNA, equal to tens of thousands of T cell genomes. Purified libraries were quantified with a Qubit 3.0 fluorometer, sized on a Bioanalyzer 2100, and re-quantified with the KAPA Library Quantification kit. Every immunoSEQ 96-well plate was sequenced on a separate single-read 150-cycle Illumina NextSeq 550 flow cell. From the authors' description of their analysis: Because the immunoSEQ output held only junctional sequences and lacked quality scores, the filtering could not match the filtering applied to full-length reads. Sequences were annotated with PyIR, a Python wrapper for IgBLAST v1.9, and V/J genes and CDR3 were assigned using IMGT germline references. Any read was removed if the V/J assignment was weak (E-value above 1e-6), the CDR3 was missing, or the read contained stop codons, out-of-frame junctions, or ambiguous translated residues. V3J clonotypes were defined as sequences sharing an identical inferred V gene, J gene, and CDR3 amino acid sequence. Percentage overlap between repertoires was computed as shared unique clonotypes divided by the size of the smaller repertoire. Repertoire richness was assessed with RTK rarefaction, the Chao1 estimator, and Recon v2.1 estimates of unobserved clonotypes. Generation probabilities were computed with OLGA for all TCRbeta clonotypes obtained by the gDNA method from a few donors. TCRdb mirrors the immuneACCESS table, restricted to in-frame sequences. Some clones are absent from its copies; in checked studies, under half trace to an unresolved V gene, and the reason for the others is unknown. The D gene and trimming were derived from the DNA, and the V and J assignments and clone size from that table. A total of roughly 1,000,000 clones appear in this sample, 75% to 85% of them only once. Clones ranked in the top ten supply 0.55% to 0.7% of the sample.

Recombination linked TRBV2 to TRBJ1-2; matching of 6 bases hints at TRBD1 as the D gene. The specimen was memory CD4+ T cells from PBMCs. Taken with the paper, the label for cell subset or site translates to: CD45RA-negative fraction. This clonotype originated in a man between 18 and 35 years old in good health. Some clones in this sample may be carry-over from other donors' samples. In nucleotides, the sequence is TGTGCCAGCAGTGGAGCGGGGGCAGAGAAGGGCTACACCTTC. This encodes CASSGAGAEKGYTF.